The 11 T cell receptor beta chains below come from one sample, sequenced in a study of T cell clonality in common variable immunodeficiency (dated by TCRdb to about 2015). Broad study findings and their caveats: CVID TCRbeta sequences were reported to have fewer deletions and N-nucleotide insertions and to lack highly modified clones with 13 or more V deletions.

Libraries were constructed by the immunoSEQ multiplex PCR assay. TCRdb carries this immuneACCESS record with in-frame sequences only. Its versions omit some clonotypes, under half of them owing to an unresolved V gene in the studies checked, with the rest unexplained. The sample comprises 25,000 or so clones, and every one was counted more than once. Clones ranked in the top ten supply under 10% of the sample. Their antigens are not known. Sequenced sample: peripheral blood mononuclear cells. These receptors were obtained from a human donor with common variable immunodeficiency.

A note on this clone: Coverage ceases 3 residues before the CDR3 finishes, and the germline J gene fills in the end. This sequence joins TRBV5-1 and TRBJ2-1; 8 bases line up with TRBD1. The ends lost 4 bases at V and 6 bases at J; junction bases unmatched: 12. Per the germline V gene, CDR1 is SGHRS and CDR2 is YFSETQ. The length of the CDR3 is 16 residues. The part of the CDR3 DNA that was read is TGCGCCAGCAGCCCAGGCCCAGGACAGGGATCCAATGAG. It translates to CASSPGPGQGSNE. From start to end, the CDR3 is CASSPGPGQGSNEQFF.

In regard to this clone: The read gets to within 3 residues of the CDR3 end, and the germline J gene fills in the rest. The V gene is TRBV19, the J gene TRBJ1-3; weak D call: TRBD1 (5 bases). The V and J ends lost 4 bases and 2 bases respectively, with 12 bases between them. This CDR3 region has 15 residues. Germline V gene lookup returns CDR1 LNHDA and CDR2 SQIVND (reference sequence). CDR3 DNA, as far as it was read: TGTGCCAGTAGTACTCCGACAGATACTGGAAACACC. It yields the protein CASSTPTDTGNT. The whole CDR3 is CASSTPTDTGNTIYF.

Note on this clone: The missing CDR3 end, 3 residues past where the read stops, is filled in from the germline J gene. The V call is TRBV30, the J call TRBJ2-1, with 7 bases matching TRBD1. The CDR3 extends over 16 amino acids. Germline values: CDR1 GTSNPN, CDR2 SVGIG (reference sequence). Trimming cost V 3 bases and J 3 bases; bases outside gene matches: 11. Partial CDR3 DNA: TGTGCCTGGAGCGGGAACCGGGACAGAGGCTACAATGAG. Protein sequence: CAWSGNRDRGYNE. The full-length CDR3 reads as CAWSGNRDRGYNEQFF. The variable domain in full, completed from reference TRBV30 and TRBJ2-1, reads SQTIHQWPATLVQPVGSPLSLECTVEGTSNPNLYWYRQAAGRGLQLLFYSVGIGQISSEVPQNLSASRPQDRQFILSSKKLLLSDSGFYLCAWSGNRDRGYNEQFFGPGTRLTVL.

This clone was seen ten or more times. Read coverage stops 3 residues before the CDR3 terminus; the germline J gene supplies the remainder. V and J are TRBV3-1 (or the pseudogene TRBV3-2) and TRBJ2-7; no clear D. CDR3 length equals 17 residues. Germline V gene data show CDR1 as LGHDT and CDR2 as YNNKEL (reference sequence). Trimming left V 5 bases short and J 2 bases short, with 22 bases between. The CDR3 reads CASSKGSGSFLTYEQYF. CDR3 DNA (partial): TGTGCCAGCAGCAAAGGGTCGGGTAGTTTCTTAACCTACGAG.

With regard to this clone: The CDR3 end is not reached by the read, which stops 3 residues before it; the germline J gene fills it in. The rearrangement links TRBV30 to TRBJ2-7; no definite D call. Germline CDR1 GTSNPN, CDR2 SVGIG (reference sequence). V lost 2 bases and J lost 2, with 10 bases in between. The CDR3 contains 13 residues. The CDR3 DNA, read in part, is TGTGCCTGGAGTAAGGGCAGACCCTACGAG. Translation: CAWSKGRPYE. The entire CDR3 reads CAWSKGRPYEQYF.

This clone was recorded at least ten times. The CDR3 extends 3 residues past the end of the read, so its final part is completed from the germline J gene. This rearrangement joins TRBV18 to TRBJ2-7; 10 bases map to TRBD2. CDR1 is KGHSH, CDR2 LQKENI, per germline. Trimming at V came to 6 bases and at J to 0 bases, leaving 11 bases not matched to a gene. The CDR3 sequence is 17 residues long. CDR3 loop: CASSPTTLAGSSYEQYF. The part of the CDR3 DNA that was read is TGTGCCAGCTCCCCTACCACACTAGCGGGAAGCTCCTACGAG. Based on the CDR3 plus reference TRBV18 and TRBJ2-7, the full variable domain is NAGVMQNPRHLVRRRGQEARLRCSPMKGHSHVYWYRQLPEEGLKFMVYLQKENIIDESGMPKERFSAEFPKEGPSILRIQQVVRGDSAAYFCASSPTTLAGSSYEQYFGPGTRLTVT.

On this clone itself: The CDR3 goes on 3 residues after the read ends, and that part is filled in from the germline J gene. The V and J genes are TRBV18 and TRBJ2-3, with D possibly being TRBD1 (6 bases). The CDR3 length is 13 residues. V was trimmed by 9 bases and J by 4 bases, leaving 14 bases between them. Germline loops: CDR1 KGHSH, CDR2 LQKENI. CDR3 amino acids: CASRAGESDTQYF. The covered CDR3 bases are TGTGCCAGTAGAGCAGGGGAGTCAGATACG.

This clone was seen only a few times. The CDR3 DNA, read in part, is TGTGCCAGCAGCTTAGAAGGGGGCTACACTGAA. Protein: CASSLEGGYTE. The complete CDR3 sequence is CASSLEGGYTEAFF. The chain joins TRBV7-8 to TRBJ1-1, with 7 bases fitting TRBD1. The read ends 3 residues early relative to the CDR3; the germline J gene fills the gap. This CDR3 has 14 amino acids. From germline, CDR1 is SGHVS and CDR2 FQNEAQ. Trimming took 1 base from V and 3 from J; bases not matched to a gene: 2.

About this clone: The read ends 3 residues shy of where the CDR3 ends; the end is completed using the germline J gene. This chain connects TRBV5-1 to TRBJ1-2; 7 nucleotides line up with TRBD1. Germline V gives CDR1 SGHRS, CDR2 YFSETQ. This CDR3 comprises 14 residues. CDR3 amino acids: CASSSRQGETGYTF. The covered CDR3 bases are TGCGCCAGCAGCTCACGACAGGGTGAGACGGGC. The full variable domain, completed using reference TRBV5-1 and TRBJ1-2, is KAGVTQTPRYLIKTRGQQVTLSCSPISGHRSVSWYQQTPGQGLQFLFEYFSETQRNKGNFPGRFSGRQFSNSRSEMNVSTLELGDSALYLCASSSRQGETGYTFGSGTRLTVV.

This clone was recorded many times. The missing CDR3 end, 3 residues past where the read stops, is filled in from the germline J gene. The gene calls are TRBV13 and TRBJ2-7, with 8 nucleotides matching TRBD2. This CDR3 is built from 15 residues. Unmatched junction bases numbered 4, after V lost 1 base and J lost 2 bases. Per germline, CDR1 PRHDT and CDR2 FYEKMQ (reference sequence). CDR3 DNA (partial): TGTGCCAGCAGCTTAGCGGTAGCGGGGACCTACGAG. This gives the protein CASSLAVAGTYE. The entire CDR3 is CASSLAVAGTYEQYF. Full variable domain (rest looked up from reference TRBV13 and TRBJ2-7): AAGVIQSPRHLIKEKRETATLKCYPIPRHDTVYWYQQGPGQDPQFLISFYEKMQSDKGSIPDRFSAQQFSDYHSELNMSSLELGDSALYFCASSLAVAGTYEQYFGPGTRLTVT.

On this clone: The CDR3 end falls 3 residues outside the read, so it is completed with the germline J gene. This rearrangement joins TRBV18 to TRBJ2-5; weak D call: TRBD2 (5 bases). V was pared by 6 bases and J by 3 bases, with 17 bases between. This CDR3 is built from 15 residues. CDR1 and CDR2 from the germline V gene are KGHSH and LQKENI. The CDR3 loop is CASSKLGKKEETQYF. CDR3 bases read: TGTGCCAGCTCGAAACTAGGCAAAAAGGAAGAGACC. Filled out from reference TRBV18 and TRBJ2-5, the complete variable domain reads NAGVMQNPRHLVRRRGQEARLRCSPMKGHSHVYWYRQLPEEGLKFMVYLQKENIIDESGMPKERFSAEFPKEGPSILRIQQVVRGDSAAYFCASSKLGKKEETQYFGPGTRLLVL.